These T cell receptor beta chains were read from a single sample in a study of blood T cell repertoires in COVID-19. The repertoire was sequenced with immunoSEQ multiplex PCR; TCRdb's copy has only in-frame clones and lacks some. The table includes about 200,000 clones, roughly nine tenths detected once. Sequenced material: peripheral blood. The receptor source for this set is a man in his fifties or sixties with COVID-19, enrolled during active disease. CDR3s include the opening cysteine and the closing phenylalanine or tryptophan. The D gene is left open where the match is weak. Part of the rows lack a size; the others show once, few, many or a class for expanded clones.

v_call,j_call,clone_size,d_call,cdr3_aa,cdr3_nt
TRBV19,TRBJ2-7,.,TRBD1,CASSRTGGEPYEQYF,TGTGCCAGTAGTAGAACAGGGGGAGAGCCCTACGAGCAGTACTTC
TRBV7-3,TRBJ2-5,.,.,CAGGLLGSGAKETQYF,TGTGCCGGCGGGCTGTTGGGGTCGGGTGCGAAAGAGACCCAGTACTTC
TRBV2,TRBJ2-1,.,.,CASIPRRSSSEQFF,TGTGCCAGCATCCCAAGGAGGAGCAGCAGCGAGCAGTTCTTC
TRBV9,TRBJ2-7,.,TRBD2,CASSGGGLPVEEQYF,TGTGCCAGCAGCGGCGGGGGACTGCCCGTCGAGGAGCAGTACTTC
TRBV2,TRBJ2-3,.,.,CASSLEDLYTDTQYF,TGTGCCAGCAGTTTGGAGGACTTATACACAGATACGCAGTATTTT
TRBV6-2/TRBV6-3,TRBJ2-1,.,TRBD2,CASSLSGLAGGAQFF,TGTGCCAGCAGTTTGTCGGGACTAGCGGGAGGAGCCCAGTTCTTC
TRBV28,TRBJ1-5,.,TRBD1,CASSPGQGLYQPQHF,TGTGCCAGCAGCCCGGGACAGGGACTTTATCAGCCCCAGCATTTT
TRBV11-2,TRBJ1-5,.,.,CASSLNNQPQHF,TGTGCCAGCAGCTTAAACAACCAGCCCCAGCATTTT
TRBV27,TRBJ2-2,.,.,CASSWTANTGELFF,TGTGCCAGCAGTTGGACAGCGAACACCGGGGAGCTGTTTTTT
TRBV3-1/TRBV3-2,TRBJ1-2,.,TRBD1,CASSHTNRDRGKGYTF,TGTGCCAGCAGCCACACCAACCGGGACAGGGGGAAGGGCTACACCTTC
TRBV6-5,TRBJ1-3,.,.,CASWEVLSGDTIYF,TGTGCCAGCTGGGAGGTCCTCTCTGGAGACACCATATATTTT
TRBV2,TRBJ2-7,.,.,CASSVQRPPDEQYF,TGTGCCAGCAGTGTCCAGCGGCCCCCCGACGAGCAGTACTTC
TRBV28,TRBJ1-1,once,.,CASSAPAGRGNTEAFF,TGTGCCAGCAGTGCACCCGCGGGGAGGGGGAACACTGAAGCTTTCTTT
TRBV18,TRBJ2-5,.,.,CASSMMVGAQETQYF,TGTGCCAGCTCAATGATGGTGGGGGCTCAAGAGACCCAGTACTTC
TRBV19,TRBJ1-5,.,TRBD1,CASSFAGGRSNQPQHF,TGTGCCAGTAGTTTCGCAGGGGGCAGGAGCAATCAGCCCCAGCATTTT
TRBV6-5,TRBJ1-2,.,.,CASTNRYGYTF,TGTGCCAGCACCAACAGATATGGCTACACCTTC
TRBV4-2,TRBJ1-1,.,TRBD1,CASSHGTGQNTEAFF,TGTGCCAGCAGCCACGGGACAGGCCAGAACACTGAAGCTTTCTTT
TRBV12-3/TRBV12-4,TRBJ1-1,.,.,CASSFSQGTEAFF,TGTGCCAGCAGTTTTTCCCAGGGGACTGAAGCTTTCTTT
TRBV3-1/TRBV3-2,TRBJ1-1,.,.,CASSQDWGDGAFF,TGTGCCAGCAGCCAAGATTGGGGAGATGGGGCTTTCTTT
TRBV5-5,TRBJ2-7,.,.,CASSFQGLGGRPYEQYF,TGTGCCAGCAGCTTTCAGGGCCTTGGGGGCCGACCTTACGAGCAGTACTTC
TRBV11-3,TRBJ2-3,.,TRBD2,CASSLDLAGAADTQYF,TGTGCCAGCAGCTTAGATCTAGCGGGAGCAGCAGATACGCAGTATTTT
TRBV11-2,TRBJ2-6,.,.,CASSLVFGAGANVLTF,TGTGCCAGCAGCTTAGTATTCGGGGCTGGGGCCAACGTCCTGACTTTC
TRBV30,TRBJ1-5,.,TRBD1,CAWSARSWTGGNQPQHF,TGTGCCTGGAGTGCCCGTTCCTGGACAGGGGGCAATCAGCCCCAGCATTTT
TRBV5-6,TRBJ1-2,.,.,CASSQTGFNYGYTF,TGTGCCAGCAGTCAAACAGGGTTCAACTATGGCTACACCTTC
TRBV29-1,TRBJ2-3,.,.,CSVLGGAGGTDTQYF,TGCAGCGTTTTGGGGGGGGCGGGCGGCACAGATACGCAGTATTTT
TRBV4-1,TRBJ1-1,.,TRBD1,CASSQTGQADTEAFF,TGCGCCAGCAGCCAGACCGGACAGGCGGACACTGAAGCTTTCTTT
TRBV30,TRBJ2-7,.,TRBD1,CAWTTGTGPTYEQYF,TGTGCCTGGACAACCGGGACAGGGCCAACCTACGAGCAGTACTTC
TRBV5-1,TRBJ1-6,.,.,CASSSSVARDSPLHF,TGCGCCAGCAGCTCCTCTGTTGCCCGGGATTCACCCCTCCACTTT
TRBV5-1,TRBJ2-1,.,TRBD2,CASSLAGTNNNEQFF,TGCGCCAGCAGCTTGGCGGGGACTAACAACAATGAGCAGTTCTTC
TRBV25-1,TRBJ2-1,.,TRBD2,CASKGAAGDKVNEQFF,TGTGCCAGCAAGGGCGCAGCGGGAGACAAGGTCAATGAGCAGTTCTTC
TRBV6-5,TRBJ2-7,.,TRBD1,CASRGTGAHEQYF,TGTGCCAGCAGGGGGACAGGGGCCCACGAGCAGTACTTC
TRBV7-3,TRBJ2-1,.,.,CASSLQGSYNEQFF,TGTGCCAGCAGCTTACAGGGATCCTACAATGAGCAGTTCTTC
TRBV5-1,TRBJ2-2,.,TRBD2,CASSLTSGRLSGELFF,TGCGCCAGCAGCTTGACTAGCGGGAGACTCTCCGGGGAGCTGTTTTTT
TRBV19,TRBJ1-2,.,TRBD1,CASSDRAPLGENYGYTF,TGTGCCAGTAGTGACAGGGCTCCTCTGGGGGAGAACTATGGCTACACCTTC
TRBV5-1,TRBJ2-3,.,TRBD1,CASSWTGVSTDTQYF,TGCGCCAGCAGCTGGACAGGGGTTAGCACAGATACGCAGTATTTT
TRBV6-5,TRBJ2-7,once,TRBD2,CASSYEGGSYEQYF,TGTGCCAGCAGTTACGAGGGAGGGTCCTACGAGCAGTACTTC
TRBV28,TRBJ1-6,.,TRBD1,CASGDRSSYNSPLHF,TGTGCCAGTGGGGACAGGAGCTCCTATAATTCACCCCTCCACTTT
TRBV6-6,TRBJ2-6,.,TRBD1,CASSSTGVGANVLTF,TGTGCCAGCAGTTCCACAGGGGTCGGGGCCAACGTCCTGACTTTC
TRBV28,TRBJ1-1,.,.,CASRKGGTNTEAFF,TGTGCCAGCAGGAAAGGGGGAACCAACACTGAAGCTTTCTTT
TRBV11-3,TRBJ1-5,.,.,CASSFTETPPGMNQPQHF,TGTGCCAGCAGCTTTACAGAGACTCCTCCCGGGATGAATCAGCCCCAGCATTTT
TRBV27,TRBJ2-7,.,.,CASSLSYPRYEQYF,TGTGCCAGCAGTTTAAGCTATCCCCGCTACGAGCAGTACTTC
TRBV3-1/TRBV3-2,TRBJ1-1,.,.,CASSQGPGGWNTEAFF,TGTGCCAGCAGCCAAGGCCCGGGAGGATGGAACACTGAAGCTTTCTTT
TRBV5-1,TRBJ1-1,.,.,CASSFGQGNTEAFF,TGCGCCAGCAGCTTCGGCCAGGGGAACACTGAAGCTTTCTTT
TRBV12-5,TRBJ2-1,.,.,CASGLVPTMDEQFF,TGTGCTAGTGGTTTGGTACCTACGATGGATGAGCAGTTCTTC
TRBV3-1/TRBV3-2,TRBJ2-2,.,TRBD2,CASSQGTSGRLSDGELFF,TGTGCCAGCAGCCAAGGGACTAGCGGGAGGTTGAGCGACGGGGAGCTGTTTTTT
TRBV5-1,TRBJ1-2,few,.,CASSPRAGEDYGYTF,TGCGCCAGCAGCCCCCGGGCAGGGGAAGACTATGGCTACACCTTC
TRBV19,TRBJ2-1,.,TRBD1,CASSHRGGQGSNEQFF,TGTGCCAGTAGTCATAGGGGGGGACAGGGGTCGAATGAGCAGTTCTTC
TRBV5-8,TRBJ2-7,.,.,CASIRTAYEQYF,TGTGCCAGCATCAGGACAGCTTACGAGCAGTACTTC
TRBV18,TRBJ1-3,.,TRBD1,CASSQTGASGNTIYF,TGTGCCAGCTCTCAAACAGGGGCTTCTGGAAACACCATATATTTT
TRBV7-8,TRBJ1-1,.,.,CASSPGGNTEAFF,TGTGCCAGCAGCCCGGGGGGAAACACTGAAGCTTTCTTT
TRBV4-2,TRBJ1-6,.,TRBD1,CASSRRQGTDSPLHF,TGTGCCAGCAGCCGACGACAGGGGACGGATTCACCCCTCCACTTT
TRBV30,TRBJ1-2,.,TRBD1,CAWSPDRGGYTF,TGTGCCTGGAGCCCGGACAGGGGAGGCTACACCTTC
TRBV14,TRBJ1-1,few,TRBD1,CASSSRPGTGIEAFF,TGTGCCAGCAGCTCTCGTCCCGGGACAGGGATCGAAGCTTTCTTT
TRBV5-1,TRBJ1-5,.,.,CASSLGDLNQPQHF,TGCGCCAGCAGCTTGGGAGATCTCAATCAGCCCCAGCATTTT
TRBV5-5,TRBJ1-1,.,.,CASSLLQAPTEAFF,TGTGCCAGCAGCTTGCTACAGGCACCCACTGAAGCTTTCTTT
TRBV4-1,TRBJ2-7,.,TRBD1,CASSHSGTGLAYEQYF,TGCGCCAGCAGCCACTCCGGGACAGGGCTAGCCTACGAGCAGTACTTC
TRBV15,TRBJ2-4,.,TRBD2,CATSREPTSGLNIQYF,TGTGCCACCAGCAGAGAGCCCACTAGCGGGCTAAACATTCAGTACTTC
TRBV7-8,TRBJ2-1,.,TRBD2,CASSLRPGGALNEQFF,TGTGCCAGCAGCTTACGCCCGGGGGGGGCGCTTAATGAGCAGTTCTTC